This TCR beta chain was documented in a study of T cell responses to AZD1222 COVID-19 vaccine. Clones were sequenced by immunoSEQ multiplex PCR, and TCRdb holds only the in-frame ones, with some missing. The repertoire holds about 100,000 clones, with approximately 88% as singletons. The CDR3 loop spans 13 amino acids. Germline CDR1 LNHDA, CDR2 SQIVND (reference sequence). V was shortened by 5 bases and J by 1 base, with 8 bases between the two germline ends. With respect to this clone: Its antigen is currently unknown.

Study conclusions and caveats: Distributed over spike, vaccine-associated CD4 TCRs predominated at 160-218 and 743-854. A mostly white British donor set with more females was recruited, and clonal diversity was possibly underestimated.

This TCR came from an adult in good health. The chain employs TRBV19 and TRBJ1-1; D is perhaps TRBD1 (6 bases). The sample was peripheral blood, taken on day 0 of AZD1222 vaccination. The CDR3 protein is CASSLTGNTEAFF. As DNA, the CDR3 is TGTGCCAGTAGTCTGACAGGGAACACTGAAGCTTTCTTT.